The 7 T cell receptor beta chains in this list originate from one sample, sequenced in a study of shared clonotypes between healthy human individuals. Here immunoSEQ multiplex PCR was the method, and the copy in TCRdb shows in-frame clones only, minus some. The sample holds more than 2,000,000 clones; roughly nine tenths are singletons and the top ten take around 0.15%. Sequenced material: naive CD4+ T cells sorted from blood. The subset denotes: CD45RA+ positively selected. The receptors stem from a man aged 18 to 30 in good health.

The chain is built from TRBV4-1 and TRBJ2-5; D gene unclear. The CDR3 covers 13 residues. Germline CDR1 and CDR2: MGHRA and YSYEKL. Trimming took off 5 bases at V and 4 bases at J, with 11 bases between the two ends. The CDR3 sequence: CASSIGVRETQYF. The CDR3 DNA reads as TGCGCCAGCAGCATTGGTGTGCGAGAGACCCAGTACTTC.

The rearrangement joins TRBV6-5 to TRBJ1-2; a possible D gene is TRBD1 (5 bases). The CDR3 sequence is 15 residues long. CDR1 and CDR2 from the germline V gene are MNHEY and SVGAGI. V lost 5 bases and J 3 bases, leaving 16 bases between the germline ends. In nucleotides, the CDR3 is TGTGCCAGCAGTCCCCCCAGTCGGGGGGACTATGGCTACACCTTC. This codes for CASSPPSRGDYGYTF.

The chain combines TRBV6-5 with TRBJ1-1, with 9 nucleotides matching TRBD1. Trimming took 5 bases from V and 10 from J; bases not matched to a gene: 11. The germline gives CDR1 MNHEY, CDR2 SVGAGI. The CDR3 is 14 amino acids. CDR3 sequence (DNA): TGTGCCAGCAGTCCCCGGACAGGGGCCCTTCGAGCTTTCTTT. Its translation: CASSPRTGALRAFF.

This clone has only one observation. This chain connects TRBV29-1 to TRBJ1-2; 9 nucleotides align to TRBD1. J gave up 5 bases and V 6 bases, and 4 bases lay outside the gene matches. This CDR3 has 12 residues. Germline V gene sequence: CDR1 SQVTM, CDR2 ANQGSEA. The CDR3: CSVGGTGYGYTF. CDR3 DNA sequence: TGCAGCGTGGGGGGGACAGGGTATGGCTACACCTTC.

The V and J genes are TRBV27 and TRBJ1-1; D uncertain. Germline CDR1 and CDR2: MNHEY and SMNVEV (reference sequence). The CDR3 covers 16 residues. The germline V and J ends were trimmed by 6 bases and 4 bases, with 21 bases remaining between them. In nucleotides, the CDR3 is TGTGCCAGCAGGAGAACCTCTACAGCGTCGGGCACTGAAGCTTTCTTT. Translation gives CASRRTSTASGTEAFF.

The chain is built from TRBV12-5 and TRBJ2-3; 9 bases are a match to TRBD2. J gave up 6 bases and V 1 base, and 5 bases lay outside the gene matches. The CDR3 has 15 amino acids. Germline V lookup: CDR1 LGHNT, CDR2 FRNRAP. The CDR3 DNA is TGTGCTAGTGGTTTGGGGCGGGAGGGCCCCGATACGCAGTATTTT. Translation: CASGLGREGPDTQYF. Looking up the rest from reference TRBV12-5 and TRBJ2-3 gives the full variable domain: DARVTQTPRHKVTEMGQEVTMRCQPILGHNTVFWYRQTMMQGLELLAYFRNRAPLDDSGMPKDRFSAEMPDATLATLKIQPSEPRDSAVYFCASGLGREGPDTQYFGPGTRLTVL.

The V gene is TRBV5-6, the J gene TRBJ1-5, with D possibly TRBD1 on 5 matching bases. The germline gives CDR1 SGHDT, CDR2 YYEEEE. The CDR3 runs to 16 residues. V lost 0 bases and J lost 1, with 11 bases in between. DNA of the CDR3: TGTGCCAGCAGCTTGGCGGGGGGGGGAAGCAATCAGCCCCAGCATTTT. Amino acid sequence: CASSLAGGGSNQPQHF.